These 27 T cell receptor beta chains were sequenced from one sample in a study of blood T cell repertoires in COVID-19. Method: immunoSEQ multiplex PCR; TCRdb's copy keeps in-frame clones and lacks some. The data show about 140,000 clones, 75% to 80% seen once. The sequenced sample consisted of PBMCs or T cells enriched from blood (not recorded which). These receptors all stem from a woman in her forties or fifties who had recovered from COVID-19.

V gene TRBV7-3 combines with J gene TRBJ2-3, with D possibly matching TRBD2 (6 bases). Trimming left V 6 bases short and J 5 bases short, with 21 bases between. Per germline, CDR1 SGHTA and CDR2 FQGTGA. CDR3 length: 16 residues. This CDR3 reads CASRLETSGSIDTQYF. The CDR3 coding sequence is TGTGCCAGCAGACTTGAGACCAGCGGGTCTATAGATACGCAGTATTTT.

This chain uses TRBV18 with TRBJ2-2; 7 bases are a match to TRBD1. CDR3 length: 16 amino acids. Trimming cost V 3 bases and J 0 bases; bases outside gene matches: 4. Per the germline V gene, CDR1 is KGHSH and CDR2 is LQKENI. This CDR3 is CASSPGTAANTGELFF. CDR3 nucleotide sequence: TGTGCCAGCTCACCGGGGACAGCCGCGAACACCGGGGAGCTGTTTTTT. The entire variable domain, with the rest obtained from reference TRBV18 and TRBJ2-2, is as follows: NAGVMQNPRHLVRRRGQEARLRCSPMKGHSHVYWYRQLPEEGLKFMVYLQKENIIDESGMPKERFSAEFPKEGPSILRIQQVVRGDSAAYFCASSPGTAANTGELFFGEGSRLTVL.

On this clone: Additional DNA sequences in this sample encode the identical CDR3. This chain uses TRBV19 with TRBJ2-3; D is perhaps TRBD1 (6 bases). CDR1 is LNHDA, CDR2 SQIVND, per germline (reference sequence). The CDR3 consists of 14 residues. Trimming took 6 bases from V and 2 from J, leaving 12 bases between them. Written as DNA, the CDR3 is TGTGCCAGTAGACAGGGCCTGAACACAGATACGCAGTATTTT. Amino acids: CASRQGLNTDTQYF. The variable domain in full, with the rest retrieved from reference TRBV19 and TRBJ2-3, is DGGITQSPKYLFRKEGQNVTLSCEQNLNHDAMYWYRQDPGQGLRLIYYSQIVNDFQKGDIAEGYSVSREKKESFPLTVTSAQKNPTAFYLCASRQGLNTDTQYFGPGTRLTVL.

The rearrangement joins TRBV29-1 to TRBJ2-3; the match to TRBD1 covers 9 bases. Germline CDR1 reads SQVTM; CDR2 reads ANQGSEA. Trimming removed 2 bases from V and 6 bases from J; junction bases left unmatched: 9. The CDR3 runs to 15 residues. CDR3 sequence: CSVEPPDRGEDTQYF. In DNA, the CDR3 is TGCAGCGTTGAACCCCCGGACAGGGGCGAGGATACGCAGTATTTT.

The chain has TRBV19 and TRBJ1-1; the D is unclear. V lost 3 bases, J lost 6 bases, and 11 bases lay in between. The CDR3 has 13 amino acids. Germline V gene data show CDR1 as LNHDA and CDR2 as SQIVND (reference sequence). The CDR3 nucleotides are TGTGCCAGTAGTATGCAGAAAAGCGCTGAAGCTTTCTTT. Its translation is CASSMQKSAEAFF.

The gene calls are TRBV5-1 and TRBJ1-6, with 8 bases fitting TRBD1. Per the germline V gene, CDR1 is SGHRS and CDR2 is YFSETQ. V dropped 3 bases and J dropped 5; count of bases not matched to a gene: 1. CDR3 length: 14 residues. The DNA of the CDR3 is TGCGCCAGCAGCTCGGGACAGGATAATTCACCCCTCCACTTT. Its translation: CASSSGQDNSPLHF.

Written as DNA, the CDR3 is TGTGCCAGCAGTGGGACAGGGGATGGCTACACCTTC. It yields the protein CASSGTGDGYTF. This chain uses TRBV2 with TRBJ1-2; 9 nucleotides line up with TRBD1. This CDR3 spans 12 amino acids. With V trimmed by 4 bases and J by 6 bases, 0 bases remained unmatched. The germline V gene encodes CDR1 SNHLY and CDR2 FYNNEI.

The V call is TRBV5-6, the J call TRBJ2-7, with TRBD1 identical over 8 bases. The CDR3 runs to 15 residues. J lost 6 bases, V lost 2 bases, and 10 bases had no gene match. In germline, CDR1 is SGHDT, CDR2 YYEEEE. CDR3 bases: TGTGCCAGCAGCTTCCGGCAGGGGGCTTACGGCGAGCAGTACTTC. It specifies CASSFRQGAYGEQYF.

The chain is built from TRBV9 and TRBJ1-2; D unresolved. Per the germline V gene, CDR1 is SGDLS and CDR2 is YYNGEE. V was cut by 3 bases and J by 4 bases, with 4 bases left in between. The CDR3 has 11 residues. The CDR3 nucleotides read TGTGCCAGCAGCGGTAGCTATGGCTACACCTTC. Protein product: CASSGSYGYTF. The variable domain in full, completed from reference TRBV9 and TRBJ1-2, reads DSGVTQTPKHLITATGQRVTLRCSPRSGDLSVYWYQQSLDQGLQFLIQYYNGEERAKGNILERFSAQQFPDLHSELNLSSLELGDSALYFCASSGSYGYTFGSGTRLTVV.

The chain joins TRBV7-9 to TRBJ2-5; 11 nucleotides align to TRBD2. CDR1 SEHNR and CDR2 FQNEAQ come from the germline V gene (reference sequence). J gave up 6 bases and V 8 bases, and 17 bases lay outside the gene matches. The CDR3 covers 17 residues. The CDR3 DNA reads TGTGCCAGCGGGACGGCCGGGACTAGCGGAACCCTAAAGACCCAGTACTTC. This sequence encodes CASGTAGTSGTLKTQYF.

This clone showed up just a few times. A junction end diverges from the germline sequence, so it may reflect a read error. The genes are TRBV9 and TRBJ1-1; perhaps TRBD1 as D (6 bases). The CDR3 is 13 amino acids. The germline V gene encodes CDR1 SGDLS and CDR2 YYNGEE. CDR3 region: CASSVTGNAEAFF. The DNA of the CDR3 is TGTGCCAGCAGCGTTACAGGGAACGCTGAAGCTTTCTTT.

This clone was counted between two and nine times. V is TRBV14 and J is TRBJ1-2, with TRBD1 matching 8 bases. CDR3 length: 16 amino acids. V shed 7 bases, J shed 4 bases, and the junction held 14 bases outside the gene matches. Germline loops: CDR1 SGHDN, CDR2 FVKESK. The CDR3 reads CASNGETRGRSYGYTF. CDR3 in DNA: TGTGCCAGCAATGGGGAAACCAGGGGGCGCAGCTATGGCTACACCTTC.

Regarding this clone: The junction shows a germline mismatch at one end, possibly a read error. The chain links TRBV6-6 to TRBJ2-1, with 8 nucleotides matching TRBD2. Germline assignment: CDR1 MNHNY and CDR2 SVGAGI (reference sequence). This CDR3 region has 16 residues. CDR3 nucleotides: TGTGCCAGCAGTAACTCAGGAGCGGGAGCCTACAATGAGCAGTTCTTC. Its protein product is CASSNSGAGAYNEQFF.

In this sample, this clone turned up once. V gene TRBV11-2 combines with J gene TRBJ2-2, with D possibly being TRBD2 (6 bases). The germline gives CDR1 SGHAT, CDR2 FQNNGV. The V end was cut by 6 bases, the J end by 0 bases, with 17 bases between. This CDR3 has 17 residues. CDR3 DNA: TGTGCCAGCAGTCCTCGAAGTAGCGGAGCGAACACCGGGGAGCTGTTTTTT. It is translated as CASSPRSSGANTGELFF.

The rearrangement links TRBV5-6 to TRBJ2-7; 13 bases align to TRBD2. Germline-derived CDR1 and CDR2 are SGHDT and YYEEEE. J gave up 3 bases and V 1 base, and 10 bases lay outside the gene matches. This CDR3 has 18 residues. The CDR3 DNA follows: TGTGCCAGCAGCTTGTCTCCGAGACTAGCGGGAGGACGCTACGAGCAGTACTTC. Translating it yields CASSLSPRLAGGRYEQYF.

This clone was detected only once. The CDR3 sequence is CASSVIGTGVTGELFF. Written as DNA, the CDR3 is TGTGCCAGCAGTGTAATAGGTACAGGGGTCACCGGGGAGCTGTTTTTT. The chain has TRBV2 and TRBJ2-2, with TRBD1 matching over 7 bases. The CDR3 is made up of 16 amino acids. The J segment lost 4 bases and the V segment lost 4 bases, leaving 9 bases of the junction unmatched. Germline V CDR1 and CDR2: SNHLY, FYNNEI.

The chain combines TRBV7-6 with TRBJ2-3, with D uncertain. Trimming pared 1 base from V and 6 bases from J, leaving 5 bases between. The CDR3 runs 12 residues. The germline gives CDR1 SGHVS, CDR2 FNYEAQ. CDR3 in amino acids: CASSLDSDTQYF. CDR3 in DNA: TGTGCCAGCAGCTTAGATAGCGATACGCAGTATTTT.

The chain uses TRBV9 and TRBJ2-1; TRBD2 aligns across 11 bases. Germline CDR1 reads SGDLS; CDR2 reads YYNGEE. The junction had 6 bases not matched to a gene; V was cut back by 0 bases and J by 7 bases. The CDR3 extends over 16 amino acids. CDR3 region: CASSVGGSGRANEQFF. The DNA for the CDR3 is TGTGCCAGCAGCGTAGGAGGTAGCGGGAGGGCTAATGAGCAGTTCTTC.

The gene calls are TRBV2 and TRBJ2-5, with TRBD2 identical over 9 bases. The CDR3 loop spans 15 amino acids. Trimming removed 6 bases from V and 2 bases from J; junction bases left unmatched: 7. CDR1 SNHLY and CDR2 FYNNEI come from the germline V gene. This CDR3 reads CASRKGTSLQETQYF. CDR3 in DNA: TGTGCCAGCAGGAAAGGGACTAGCTTACAAGAGACCCAGTACTTC.

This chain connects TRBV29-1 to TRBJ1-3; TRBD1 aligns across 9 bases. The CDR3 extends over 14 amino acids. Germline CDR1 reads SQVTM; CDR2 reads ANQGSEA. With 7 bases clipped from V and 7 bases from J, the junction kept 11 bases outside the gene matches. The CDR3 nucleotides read TGCAGCGCTGTGGCCGGGACAGGGAGGAACACCATATATTTT. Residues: CSAVAGTGRNTIYF.

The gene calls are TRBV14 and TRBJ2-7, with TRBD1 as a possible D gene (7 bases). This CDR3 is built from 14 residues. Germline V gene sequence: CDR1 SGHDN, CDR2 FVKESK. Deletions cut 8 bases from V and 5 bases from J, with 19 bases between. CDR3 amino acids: CASALDRWEDEQYF. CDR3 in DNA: TGTGCCAGCGCTCTGGACAGGTGGGAGGACGAGCAGTACTTC.

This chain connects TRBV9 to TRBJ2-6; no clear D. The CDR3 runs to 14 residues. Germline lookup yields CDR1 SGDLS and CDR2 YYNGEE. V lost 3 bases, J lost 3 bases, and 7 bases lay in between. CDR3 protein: CASSGPVGANVLTF. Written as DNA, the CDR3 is TGTGCCAGCAGCGGCCCAGTTGGGGCCAACGTCCTGACTTTC.

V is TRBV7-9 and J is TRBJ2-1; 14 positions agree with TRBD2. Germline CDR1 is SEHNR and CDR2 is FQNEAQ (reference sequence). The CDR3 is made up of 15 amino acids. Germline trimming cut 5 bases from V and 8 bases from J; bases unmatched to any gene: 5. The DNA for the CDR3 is TGTGCCAGCAGCCTAGGGGGACTAGCGGGGGATGAGCAGTTCTTC. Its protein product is CASSLGGLAGDEQFF.

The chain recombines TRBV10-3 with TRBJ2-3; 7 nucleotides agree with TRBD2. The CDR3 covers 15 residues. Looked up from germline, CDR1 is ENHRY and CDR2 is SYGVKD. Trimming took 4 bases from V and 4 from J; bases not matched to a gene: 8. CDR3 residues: CAISVPAGSADTQYF. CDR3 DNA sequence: TGTGCCATCAGTGTACCAGCGGGATCGGCAGATACGCAGTATTTT.

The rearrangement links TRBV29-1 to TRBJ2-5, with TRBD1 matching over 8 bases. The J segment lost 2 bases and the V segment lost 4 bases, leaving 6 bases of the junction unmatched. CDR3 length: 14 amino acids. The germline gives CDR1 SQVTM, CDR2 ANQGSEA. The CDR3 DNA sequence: TGCAGCGTTGCCTCAGGGGGCAGTCAAGAGACCCAGTACTTC. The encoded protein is CSVASGGSQETQYF.

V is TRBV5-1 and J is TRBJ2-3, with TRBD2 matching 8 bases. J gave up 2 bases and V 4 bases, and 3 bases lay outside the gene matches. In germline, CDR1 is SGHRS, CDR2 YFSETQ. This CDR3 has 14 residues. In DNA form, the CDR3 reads TGCGCCAGCAGCACTAGCGGCTTCACAGATACGCAGTATTTT. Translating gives CASSTSGFTDTQYF.

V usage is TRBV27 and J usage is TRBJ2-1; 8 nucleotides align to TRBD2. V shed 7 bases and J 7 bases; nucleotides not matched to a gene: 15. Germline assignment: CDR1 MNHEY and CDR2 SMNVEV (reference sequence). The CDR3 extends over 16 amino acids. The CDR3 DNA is TGTGCCAGCACCAAACAAACTGAGCGGGGGCGGAATGAGCAGTTCTTC. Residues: CASTKQTERGRNEQFF.